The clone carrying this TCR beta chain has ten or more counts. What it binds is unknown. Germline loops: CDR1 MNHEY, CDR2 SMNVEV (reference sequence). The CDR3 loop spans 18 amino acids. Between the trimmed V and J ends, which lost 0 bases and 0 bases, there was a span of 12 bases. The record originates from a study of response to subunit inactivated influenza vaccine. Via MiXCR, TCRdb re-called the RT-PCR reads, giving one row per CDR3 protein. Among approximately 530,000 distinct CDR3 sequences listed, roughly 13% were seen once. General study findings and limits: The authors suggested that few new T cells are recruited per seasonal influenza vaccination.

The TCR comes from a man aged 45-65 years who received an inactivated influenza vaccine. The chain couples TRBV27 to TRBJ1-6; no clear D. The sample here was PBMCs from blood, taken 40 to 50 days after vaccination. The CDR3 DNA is TGTGCCAGCAGTTTATCGAAAGGGATAAGCTCCTATAATTCACCCCTCCACTTT. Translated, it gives CASSLSKGISSYNSPLHF.